Detailed here is one T cell receptor beta chain. Its antigen remains unknown. This sample stems from a study of shared clonotypes between healthy human individuals. Study-level findings and limits: A limitation of the genetic and exposure-history diversity represented arose from few donors.

The assay was run at deep level. Sequencing used immunoSEQ multiplex PCR; TCRdb keeps in-frame clones, though not all of them. The data show roughly 660,000 clones, with roughly 91% seen just once and 34% held by the top ten. V was cut by 6 bases and J by 3 bases, with 21 bases left in between. The CDR3 loop spans 15 amino acids. Germline CDR1 reads SQVTM; CDR2 reads ANQGSEA. The donor population consisted of healthy HIV-negative adults with no recent acute infections or vaccinations. This chain uses TRBV29-1 with TRBJ2-7; perhaps TRBD1 as D (6 bases). Input material: memory CD8+ T cells from PBMCs. The subset here: CD45RO+ cells pooled with CCR7-negative TemRA cells. This receptor was identified in a man between 18 and 29 years old in good health. Some clones in this sample may be carry-over from other donors' samples. CDR3 nucleotide sequence: TGCAGCGTAAGACCTACAGGGAAACAAGACTACGAGCAGTACTTC. As protein: CSVRPTGKQDYEQYF.